This T cell receptor (beta chain) was recovered during a study of Graves' ophthalmopathy and Graves' hyperthyroidism. V lost 8 bases and J lost 5; bases outside the gene matches: 3. Looked up from germline, CDR1 is MRHNA and CDR2 is SNTAGT. The CDR3 has 13 amino acids. This clonotype showed up many times. TCR beta CDR3 amplification used RNA transcripts. Scientists carried out first-round RT-PCR using HTBI primers and then a second-round multiplex PCR. Via MiXCR, TCRdb re-called the multiplex PCR reads, giving one row per CDR3 protein. The data contain 360,000 or so distinct CDR3 sequences, around 19% of them singletons. Fresh peripheral blood (approximately 10 ml) yielded the PBMCs.

The clonotype was recovered from a woman aged 18-35 years with Graves' ophthalmopathy. The material sequenced was peripheral blood. The chain joins TRBV6-4 to TRBJ1-5, with TRBD1 identical over 10 bases. The CDR3 nucleotides read TGTGCCAGCCCGGGGACAGGGGATCAGCCCCAGCATTTT. This encodes CASPGTGDQPQHF.